What follows describes a single T cell receptor (beta chain). Germline CDR1 LNHNV, CDR2 YYDKDF (reference sequence). Between the trimmed V and J ends, which lost 6 bases and 2 bases, there was a span of 13 bases. CDR3 size: 14 residues. This sample stems from a study of blood T cell repertoires in COVID-19. Study information: COVID-19 samples, acute and convalescent, were from the United States, Italy and Spain.

Original methodology: From reference gene primer amplification, estimates of nucleated cell counts were derived. Repertoires were generated with immunoSEQ multiplex PCR, while TCRdb's copy carries only in-frame clones and drops some. V, J and clone size are those of that table, while D and trimming were read from the DNA. This table has a few hundred thousand clones, about 92% appearing once. Cohort 3 donors counted as recovered after two negative PCRs, clearance, or resolved symptoms. This chain connects TRBV15 to TRBJ2-5; D perhaps matches TRBD2 (6 bases). Material for sequencing was PBMCs or T cells enriched from blood (not recorded which). This TCR was recovered from a woman in her thirties who had recovered from COVID-19. CDR3 nucleotides: TGTGCCACCAGGGGAGGTGGGTTGCAAGAGACCCAGTACTTC. It codes for CATRGGGLQETQYF.